The entry that follows covers one T cell receptor beta chain sequence. The antigen remains unidentified. This sample was included in a study of shared clonotypes between healthy human individuals. Study-wide points: Clonotype sharing levels among donors were expected to vary with sequencing depth.

Across several immunoSEQ plates, the genomic DNA of each subset was split evenly. Assay: immunoSEQ multiplex PCR; the TCRdb copy retains only in-frame clones and omits some. The sample records some 2.4 million clones, 93% being singletons. This CDR3 has 16 residues. The germline gives CDR1 SGHAT, CDR2 FQNNGV. Trimming cost V 0 bases and J 3 bases; bases outside gene matches: 4. The sequenced sample consisted of naive CD4+ T cells from PBMCs. Sample subset: CD45RA+ positively selected. This receptor was identified in a man between 18 and 29 years old in good health. Some clones in this sample may be carry-over from other donors' samples. This chain uses TRBV11-2 with TRBJ2-7, with 11 positions matching TRBD2. This CDR3 is CASSLDLLAGGYEQYF. Here the CDR3 DNA reads TGTGCCAGCAGCTTAGATTTGCTAGCGGGGGGCTACGAGCAGTACTTC.